A single sample is the source of the 15 T cell receptor beta chains below, sequenced in a study of Ad26.COV2.S vaccination and SARS-CoV-2 variants (dated by TCRdb to about 2021). This sample's time point label indicates: individuals recovered from natural SARS-CoV-2 infection. The library was produced with the immunoSEQ multiplex PCR assay. In its TCRdb copy, this immuneACCESS table keeps in-frame sequences only and misses some clones. Where compared with another copy, unresolved V genes explain less than half of these, and the others have no known cause. Here the sample has under 150,000 clones; 86% occur a single time. The top ten constitute approximately 5% of the sample. The sequenced sample was peripheral blood, obtained after recovery from COVID-19. The receptors were gathered from a human donor who had recovered from COVID-19.

The chain recombines TRBV11-2 with TRBJ1-6, with 9 bases matching TRBD1. The CDR3 has 16 residues. CDR1 SGHAT and CDR2 FQNNGV come from the germline V gene. V gave up 2 bases and J gave up 10 bases; unmatched junction bases: 9. Here the CDR3 reads CASSLTWDRDGSPLHF. CDR3 DNA: TGTGCCAGCAGCTTAACATGGGACAGGGACGGATCACCCCTCCACTTT.

The rearrangement uses TRBV11-2 and TRBJ2-1; 7 bases map to TRBD2. V lost 0 bases to trimming and J lost 8 bases; unmatched junction nucleotides: 10. This CDR3 comprises 16 residues. Germline assignment: CDR1 SGHAT and CDR2 FQNNGV. As DNA, the CDR3 is TGTGCCAGCAGCTTAGATCTAGGACTAGTCCGCCATGAGCAGTTCTTC. Encoded protein: CASSLDLGLVRHEQFF.

The chain has TRBV6-5 and TRBJ2-1; no firm D call. Between the trimmed V and J ends, which lost 2 bases and 6 bases, there was a span of 11 bases. Germline V gene lookup returns CDR1 MNHEY and CDR2 SVGAGI. This CDR3 spans 14 amino acids. The CDR3 DNA is TGTGCCAGCAGTTACCAGACAAGCGTCAATGAGCAGTTCTTC. As protein: CASSYQTSVNEQFF.

This chain connects TRBV20-1 to TRBJ1-1; D uncertain. Germline V CDR1 and CDR2: DFQATT, SNEGSKA (reference sequence). Trimming left V 6 bases short and J 6 bases short, with 11 bases between. The CDR3 loop spans 11 amino acids. The CDR3 loop reads CSAAWTAEAFF. In DNA, the CDR3 is TGCAGTGCAGCCTGGACGGCTGAAGCTTTCTTT.

The chain has TRBV19 and TRBJ2-7; 7 nucleotides line up with TRBD1. CDR1 is LNHDA and CDR2 is SQIVND in the germline V gene (reference sequence). The CDR3 contains 13 residues. J lost 3 bases, V lost 6 bases, and 5 bases had no gene match. CDR3 DNA: TGTGCCAGTAGAGGGACAGAAGACTACGAGCAGTACTTC. It encodes CASRGTEDYEQYF.

The rearrangement joins TRBV30 to TRBJ1-2; D gene unclear. The germline gives CDR1 GTSNPN, CDR2 SVGIG (reference sequence). This CDR3 spans 12 amino acids. The V end was cut by 0 bases, the J end by 8 bases, with 10 bases between. CDR3 region: CAWSVWESGYTF. The CDR3 DNA sequence: TGTGCCTGGAGTGTGTGGGAATCGGGCTACACCTTC.

This clone was detected once. The genes are TRBV5-1 and TRBJ1-1; no reliable D call. The CDR3 spans 14 residues. The V end lost 3 bases, the J end lost 2 bases, and 11 bases lay between the germline ends. The germline V gene encodes CDR1 SGHRS and CDR2 YFSETQ. The CDR3 DNA reads as TGCGCCAGCAGCTCGGGCGGGATAAACACTGAAGCTTTCTTT. Translated: CASSSGGINTEAFF.

V usage is TRBV11-2 and J usage is TRBJ2-3; 12 bases agree with TRBD2. The CDR3 extends over 16 amino acids. J gave up 5 bases and V 5 bases, and 8 bases lay outside the gene matches. Germline assignment: CDR1 SGHAT and CDR2 FQNNGV. This CDR3 reads CASSPGLAGNLDTQYF. In DNA, the CDR3 is TGTGCCAGCAGCCCCGGACTAGCGGGGAATTTAGATACGCAGTATTTT.

The chain is built from TRBV11-3 and TRBJ2-3; the D call may be TRBD1 or TRBD2 (5 bases each). The CDR3 contains 17 residues. The germline CDR1 and CDR2 sequences are SGHNT and YENEEA. Trimming removed 3 bases from V and 0 bases from J, with 16 bases in between. The CDR3 nucleotides are TGTGCCAGCAGCTTCTTCCGGGACGGCACAAGCACAGATACGCAGTATTTT. This codes for CASSFFRDGTSTDTQYF.

The chain uses TRBV19 and TRBJ2-1, with 8 nucleotides matching TRBD1. Germline trimming cut 3 bases from V and 2 bases from J; bases unmatched to any gene: 3. In germline, CDR1 is LNHDA, CDR2 SQIVND (reference sequence). CDR3 length: 15 residues. CDR3 loop: CASSMDRDTYNEQFF. The CDR3 DNA reads as TGTGCCAGTAGTATGGACAGGGACACCTACAATGAGCAGTTCTTC.

The CDR3 here is CATSREVGGVTAEAFF. For the CDR3, the DNA is TGTGCCACCAGCAGAGAAGTGGGGGGGGTGACAGCTGAAGCTTTCTTT. The rearrangement uses TRBV15 and TRBJ1-1, with D maybe TRBD1 (5 bases). CDR3 length: 16 residues. The V end lost 0 bases, the J end lost 6 bases, and 17 bases lay between the germline ends. Germline V gene data show CDR1 as LNHNV and CDR2 as YYDKDF (reference sequence).

V and J are TRBV6-5 and TRBJ1-2, with no clear D. V was trimmed by 3 bases and J by 1 base, leaving 12 bases between them. In germline, CDR1 is MNHEY, CDR2 SVGAGI. CDR3 size: 15 residues. CDR3 bases: TGTGCCAGCAGTTATAATGAGGGTGTTAACTATGGCTACACCTTC. Translation: CASSYNEGVNYGYTF.

The J gene is TRBJ2-1, the V gene TRBV5-6; tentative D call: TRBD1 (5 bases). The CDR3 loop spans 17 amino acids. Germline V gene sequence: CDR1 SGHDT, CDR2 YYEEEE. Trimming shortened V by 0 bases and J by 2 bases, and 15 bases separated the two germline ends. The CDR3 loop is CASSLEITTVTYNEQFF. CDR3 in DNA: TGTGCCAGCAGCTTGGAAATAACGACAGTGACCTACAATGAGCAGTTCTTC.

The chain combines TRBV4-1 with TRBJ2-7, with TRBD1 matching over 10 bases. This CDR3 spans 16 amino acids. J was trimmed by 7 bases and V by 4 bases; bases with no gene match: 13. The V gene's germline CDR1 is MGHRA and CDR2 YSYEKL. As DNA, the CDR3 is TGCGCCAGCAGCCCCATTGGGGCGGACAGGGGGTTTGAGCAGTACTTC. It yields the protein CASSPIGADRGFEQYF.

The chain links TRBV29-1 to TRBJ2-1; possible D gene TRBD1, 6 bases. Trimming took off 2 bases at V and 1 base at J, with 9 bases between the two ends. This CDR3 contains 14 residues. Per the germline V gene, CDR1 is SQVTM and CDR2 is ANQGSEA. The chain's CDR3 is CSVELQGSYNEQFF. CDR3 in DNA: TGCAGCGTTGAATTACAGGGATCCTACAATGAGCAGTTCTTC.